What follows is one T cell receptor beta chain and its context. Per the authors' pipeline: Amplification from reference gene primers served as the basis for estimated nucleated cell counts. Clones were sequenced by immunoSEQ multiplex PCR, and TCRdb holds only the in-frame ones, with some missing. The DNA was the basis for D and trimming; V, J and clone size are from that table. The data show 20,000 to 30,000 clones, roughly four fifths seen once. The source of the sample is a study of blood T cell repertoires in COVID-19. The Seattle patients joined while their infection was active and were tracked longitudinally afterward. This CDR3 region has 15 residues. Germline V gene lookup returns CDR1 SGHAT and CDR2 FQNNGV. Trimming cost V 1 base and J 4 bases; bases outside gene matches: 6.

The receptor was isolated from a woman between 65 and 79 years old with COVID-19, enrolled during active disease. The V gene is TRBV11-2, the J gene TRBJ1-1; 7 bases agree with TRBD1. Material: peripheral blood. CDR3 nucleotide sequence: TGTGCCAGCAGCTTAGGCCCCAGGGGGGCCACTGAAGCTTTCTTT. Its protein is CASSLGPRGATEAFF.